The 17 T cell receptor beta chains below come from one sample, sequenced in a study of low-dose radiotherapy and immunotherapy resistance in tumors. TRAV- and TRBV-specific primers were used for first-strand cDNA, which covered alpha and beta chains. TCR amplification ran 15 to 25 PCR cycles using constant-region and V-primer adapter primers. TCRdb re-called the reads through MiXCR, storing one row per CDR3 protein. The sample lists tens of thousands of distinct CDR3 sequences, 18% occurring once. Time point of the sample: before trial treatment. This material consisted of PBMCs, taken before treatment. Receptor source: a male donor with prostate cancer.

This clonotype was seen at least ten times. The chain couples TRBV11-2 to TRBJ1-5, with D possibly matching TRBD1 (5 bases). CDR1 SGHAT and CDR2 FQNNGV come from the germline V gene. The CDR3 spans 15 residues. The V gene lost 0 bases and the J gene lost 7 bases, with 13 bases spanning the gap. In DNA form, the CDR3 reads TGTGCCAGCAGCTTAGATCGGTCCAGGGCCCAGCCCCAGCATTTT. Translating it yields CASSLDRSRAQPQHF.

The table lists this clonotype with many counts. The CDR3 bases are TGTGCCAGCAGCTTCGGGAGGAGCTCCTATAATTCACCCCTCCACTTT. Its protein product is CASSFGRSSYNSPLHF. V usage is TRBV11-2 and J usage is TRBJ1-6; no firm D call. This CDR3 has 16 residues. CDR1 is SGHAT and CDR2 is FQNNGV in the germline V gene. Trimming left V 3 bases short and J 0 bases short, with 9 bases between. The full variable domain, with the rest looked up from reference TRBV11-2 and TRBJ1-6, is EAGVAQSPRYKIIEKRQSVAFWCNPISGHATLYWYQQILGQGPKLLIQFQNNGVVDDSQLPKDRFSAERLKGVDSTLKIQPAKLEDSAVYLCASSFGRSSYNSPLHFGNGTRLTVT.

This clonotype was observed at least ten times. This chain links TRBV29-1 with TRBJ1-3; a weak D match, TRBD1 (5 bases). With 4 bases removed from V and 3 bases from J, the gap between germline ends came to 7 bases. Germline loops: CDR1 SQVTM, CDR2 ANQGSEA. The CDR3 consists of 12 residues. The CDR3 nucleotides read TGCAGCGTTGCAGGGTTTGGAAACACCATATATTTT. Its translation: CSVAGFGNTIYF.

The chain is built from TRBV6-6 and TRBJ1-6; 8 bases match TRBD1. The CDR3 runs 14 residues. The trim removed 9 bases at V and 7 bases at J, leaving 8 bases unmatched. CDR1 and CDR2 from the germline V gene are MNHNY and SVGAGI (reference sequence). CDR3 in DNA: TGTGCCAGATCCCGGGGACAGGCGAATTCACCCCTCCACTTT. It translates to CARSRGQANSPLHF.

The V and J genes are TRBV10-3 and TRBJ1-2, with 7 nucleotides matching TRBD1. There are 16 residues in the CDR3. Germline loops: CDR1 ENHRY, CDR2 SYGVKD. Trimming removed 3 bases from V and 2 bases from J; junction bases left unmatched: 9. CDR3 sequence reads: CAISDIQGRTNYGYTF. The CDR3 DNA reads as TGTGCCATCAGTGACATACAGGGGCGAACAAACTATGGCTACACCTTC.

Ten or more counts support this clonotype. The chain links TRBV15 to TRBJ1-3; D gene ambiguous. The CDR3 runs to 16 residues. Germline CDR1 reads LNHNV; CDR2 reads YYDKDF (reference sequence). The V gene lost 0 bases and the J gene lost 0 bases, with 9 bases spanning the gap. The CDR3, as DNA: TGTGCCACCAGCAGAGATCCATGGGCCTCTGGAAACACCATATATTTT. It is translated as CATSRDPWASGNTIYF.

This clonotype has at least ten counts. CDR3 nucleotides: TGCAGTGGGCCCCTTGGGGAAGAGCAGTTCTTC. It encodes CSGPLGEEQFF. This chain joins TRBV20-1 and TRBJ2-1, with D hard to call. CDR1 and CDR2 from the germline V gene are DFQATT and SNEGSKA (reference sequence). The CDR3 is 11 residues long. V was trimmed by 7 bases and J by 10 bases, leaving 14 bases between them.

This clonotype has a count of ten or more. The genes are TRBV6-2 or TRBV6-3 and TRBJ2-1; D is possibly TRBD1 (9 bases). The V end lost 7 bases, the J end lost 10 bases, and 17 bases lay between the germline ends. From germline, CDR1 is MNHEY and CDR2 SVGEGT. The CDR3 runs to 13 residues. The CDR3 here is CASISGGTGEQFF. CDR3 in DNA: TGTGCCAGCATCTCGGGGGGGACAGGGGAGCAGTTCTTC.

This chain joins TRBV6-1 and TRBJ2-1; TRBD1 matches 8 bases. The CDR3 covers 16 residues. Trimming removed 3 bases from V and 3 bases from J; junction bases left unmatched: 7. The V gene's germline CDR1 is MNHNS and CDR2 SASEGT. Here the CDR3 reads CASSEDQGAFYNEQFF. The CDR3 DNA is TGTGCCAGCAGTGAGGATCAGGGGGCCTTCTACAATGAGCAGTTCTTC.

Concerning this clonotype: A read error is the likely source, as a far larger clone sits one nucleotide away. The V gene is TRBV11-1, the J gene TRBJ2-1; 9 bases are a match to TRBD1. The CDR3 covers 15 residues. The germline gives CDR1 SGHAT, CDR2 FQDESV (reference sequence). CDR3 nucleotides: TGTGTCAGCAGCTGGGGACAGGGCCTTTACAATGAGCAGTTCTTC. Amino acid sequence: CVSSWGQGLYNEQFF. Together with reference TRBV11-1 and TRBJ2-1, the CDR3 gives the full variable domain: EAEVAQSPRYKITEKSQAVAFWCDPISGHATLYWYRQILGQGPELLVQFQDESVVDDSQLPKDRFSAERLKGVDSTLKIQPAELGDSAMYLCVSSWGQGLYNEQFFGPGTRLTVL.

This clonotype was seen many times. CDR3 in DNA: TGTGCCAGCAGCCTAACGCGGGGGGGCCCAGAGACCCAGTACTTC. This gives the protein CASSLTRGGPETQYF. This chain links TRBV3-1 with TRBJ2-5; 9 bases agree with TRBD2. The CDR3 is 15 amino acids. Germline values: CDR1 LGHDT, CDR2 YNNKEL (reference sequence). With V trimmed by 4 bases and J by 4 bases, 7 bases remained unmatched.

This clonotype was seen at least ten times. Written as DNA, the CDR3 is TGTGCCAGCAGTGAACCGTACCCGGGACTCGAGAACAATGAGCAGTTCTTC. Translation: CASSEPYPGLENNEQFF. J is TRBJ2-1 and V is TRBV6-1; TRBD2 is a possible D gene (6 bases). The V end lost 2 bases, the J end lost 5 bases, and 19 bases lay between the germline ends. CDR3 size: 17 residues. Germline V CDR1 and CDR2: MNHNS, SASEGT.

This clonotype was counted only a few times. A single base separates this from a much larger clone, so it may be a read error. CDR3 sequence (DNA): TGCAGCGCCGTCAGGGAAAACACTGAAGCTTTCTTT. Protein: CSAVRENTEAFF. V gene TRBV29-1 combines with J gene TRBJ1-1; D may be TRBD1 (5 bases). This CDR3 is built from 12 residues. V was trimmed by 7 bases and J by 2 bases, leaving 11 bases between them. Germline CDR1 and CDR2: SQVTM and ANQGSEA.

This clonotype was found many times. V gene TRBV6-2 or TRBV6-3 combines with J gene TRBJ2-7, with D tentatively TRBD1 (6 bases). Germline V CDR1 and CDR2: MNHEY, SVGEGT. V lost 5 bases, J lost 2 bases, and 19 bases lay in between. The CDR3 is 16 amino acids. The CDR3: CASSERGQSLAYEQYF. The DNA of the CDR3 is TGTGCCAGCAGTGAAAGAGGACAGTCTTTAGCCTACGAGCAGTACTTC.

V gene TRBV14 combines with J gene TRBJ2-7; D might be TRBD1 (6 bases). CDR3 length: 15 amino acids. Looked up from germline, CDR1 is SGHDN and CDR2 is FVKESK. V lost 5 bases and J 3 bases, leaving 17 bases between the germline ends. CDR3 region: CASSFLGASNYEQYF. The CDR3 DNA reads TGTGCCAGCAGCTTTCTGGGGGCCAGTAACTACGAGCAGTACTTC.

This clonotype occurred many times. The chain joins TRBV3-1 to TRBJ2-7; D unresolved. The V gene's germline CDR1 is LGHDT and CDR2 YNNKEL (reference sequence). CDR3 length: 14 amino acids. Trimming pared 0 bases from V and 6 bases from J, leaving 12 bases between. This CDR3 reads CASSQDWGSGEQYF. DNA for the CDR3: TGTGCCAGCAGCCAAGATTGGGGATCTGGCGAGCAGTACTTC.

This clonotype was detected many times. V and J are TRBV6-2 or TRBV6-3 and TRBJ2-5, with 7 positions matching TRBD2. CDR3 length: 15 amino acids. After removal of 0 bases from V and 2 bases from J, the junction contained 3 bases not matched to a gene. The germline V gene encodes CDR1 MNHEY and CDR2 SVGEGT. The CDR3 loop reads CASSYSWRGQETQYF. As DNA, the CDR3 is TGTGCCAGCAGTTACTCGTGGCGGGGGCAAGAGACCCAGTACTTC.